This is a list of T cell receptor beta chains from one sample in a study of T cell responses to AZD1222 COVID-19 vaccine. Generated by immunoSEQ multiplex PCR, the TCRdb table keeps only in-frame clones and is missing some. Of roughly 97,000 clones in the sample, approximately 89% were seen once. The material sequenced was peripheral blood, taken on day 0 of AZD1222 vaccination. The source is an adult in good health. CDR3s include the opening cysteine and the closing phenylalanine or tryptophan. Fields, in order: clone size, V gene, D gene, J gene, CDR3 DNA, CDR3 protein. The D gene is left open where the match is weak. Part of the rows lack a size; the others show once, few, many or a class for expanded clones.

>NA|TRBV5-1|NA|TRBJ1-1
TGCGCCAGCAGCCCGGGACGTCTTATGAACACTGAAGCTTTCTTT
CASSPGRLMNTEAFF
>NA|TRBV2|NA|TRBJ2-2
TGTGCCAGCAACGTGCGGAACACCGGGGAGCTGTTTTTT
CASNVRNTGELFF
>NA|TRBV19|NA|TRBJ1-5
TGTGCCAGTAGTAGACAGGACTTAAACAATCAGCCCCAGCATTTT
CASSRQDLNNQPQHF
>NA|TRBV2|NA|TRBJ2-2
TGTGCCAGCAGTTCCGACAGAAACACCGGGGAGCTGTTTTTT
CASSSDRNTGELFF
>NA|TRBV7-9|NA|TRBJ1-1
TGTGCCAGCACCCCAGAGTTTATGAACACTGAAGCTTTCTTT
CASTPEFMNTEAFF
>NA|TRBV7-2|NA|TRBJ1-5
TGTGCCAGCAGCTTTCCTGGGGGGGCGGGTTATAGCAATCAGCCCCAGCATTTT
CASSFPGGAGYSNQPQHF
>NA|TRBV18|NA|TRBJ2-1
TGTGCCAGCTCACCGAGGGACTTTTACAATGAGCAGTTCTTC
CASSPRDFYNEQFF
>NA|TRBV9|NA|TRBJ2-7
TGTGCCAGCAGCTCCTCCTACGAGCAGTACTTC
CASSSSYEQYF
>once|TRBV6-2/TRBV6-3|TRBD2|TRBJ2-1
TGTGCCAGCAGTTACCCGACCACATATAGCGGGAGGGGACCTTTCTGGCAGTTCTTC
CASSYPTTYSGRGPFWQFF
>NA|TRBV2|TRBD1|TRBJ1-2
TGTGCCAGCTCCTCATTGACAGGGGAGTATGGCTACACCTTC
CASSSLTGEYGYTF
>NA|TRBV7-2|NA|TRBJ1-4
TGTGCCAGCAGCTTAGCGGGACTGATGAATGAAAAACTGTTTTTT
CASSLAGLMNEKLFF
>NA|TRBV15|NA|TRBJ1-1
TGTGCCACCTACCAAGCCCCAAATGAGTGGCGAGCTTTCTTT
CATYQAPNEWRAFF
>NA|TRBV29-1|NA|TRBJ1-2
TGCAGCGTGATTCGGGGCGGTGGGAATGGTGGCTACACCTTC
CSVIRGGGNGGYTF
>once|TRBV28|TRBD1|TRBJ1-1
TGTGCCACCATTAACAGGGGGGAAGGTAGCACTGAAGCTTTCTTT
CATINRGEGSTEAFF
>NA|TRBV28|TRBD1|TRBJ1-2
TGTGCCAGCAGTCTATTATTGACAGGGAAGGGCTACACCTTC
CASSLLLTGKGYTF
>NA|TRBV12-3/TRBV12-4|NA|TRBJ2-1
TGTGCCAGCAGTCCCCGCTCCTACAATGAGCAGTTCTTC
CASSPRSYNEQFF
>NA|TRBV18|NA|TRBJ2-7
TGTGCCAGCTCACCATACGGGAACGAGCAGTACTTC
CASSPYGNEQYF
>NA|TRBV5-4|TRBD1|TRBJ2-4
TGTGCCAGCAGCTTGGCCACAGGGGCGCAGAACATTCAGTACTTC
CASSLATGAQNIQYF
>NA|TRBV29-1|NA|TRBJ2-7
TGCAGCGTTGAAGAACGGTCAGGGAGCTCCTACGAGCAGTACTTC
CSVEERSGSSYEQYF
>NA|TRBV3-1/TRBV3-2|NA|TRBJ2-7
TGTGCCAGCAGCCAAGGGTATAGCTCCTACGAGCAGTACTTC
CASSQGYSSYEQYF